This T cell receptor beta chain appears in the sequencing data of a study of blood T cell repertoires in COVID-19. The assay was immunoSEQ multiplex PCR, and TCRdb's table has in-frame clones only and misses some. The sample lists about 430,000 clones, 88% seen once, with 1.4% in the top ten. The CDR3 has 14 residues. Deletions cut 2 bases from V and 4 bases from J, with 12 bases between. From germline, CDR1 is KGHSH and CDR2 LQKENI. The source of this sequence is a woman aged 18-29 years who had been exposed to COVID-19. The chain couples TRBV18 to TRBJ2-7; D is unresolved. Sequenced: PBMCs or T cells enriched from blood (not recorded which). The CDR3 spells CASSPEARRYEQYF. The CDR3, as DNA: TGTGCCAGCTCACCAGAGGCGAGGAGATACGAGCAGTACTTC.